This TCR beta chain derives from a study of cytomegalovirus exposure and HLA in healthy donors. Study-wide points: Earlier analysis found most TCR beta V segments productive about 87% or about 30% of the time. From TCR beta sequences, most subjects' HLA-A and HLA-B alleles were reportedly predicted accurately.

This CDR3 has 15 residues. PCR was performed using 60 Vbeta and 13 Jbeta primers. Only in-frame clones appear in the TCRdb table, and some are missing; sequencing was by immunoSEQ multiplex PCR. This repertoire comprises 110,000 to 150,000 clones; its ten largest clones make up approximately 1%. A note on this clone: Antigen: not known.

The sample taken for sequencing was PBMCs. V gene TRBV12-2 combines with J gene TRBJ1-6; TRBD1 is the table's D call and was not checked against the DNA. TRBV12-2 constitutes a pseudogene. This receptor was obtained from a male donor in good health and CMV-seronegative. The CDR3 reads CASRLQLGTPENVHF. The CDR3 DNA reads TGTGCAAGTCGCTTACAGCTGGGGACACCGGAAAACGTCCACTTT.